This T cell receptor beta chain was documented in a study of blood T cell repertoires in COVID-19. Produced via immunoSEQ multiplex PCR; TCRdb's table is partial and in-frame only. The sample shows some 350,000 clones, around 87% of them seen only once. V gave up 5 bases and J gave up 3 bases; unmatched junction bases: 8. The CDR3 is 17 amino acids. The germline CDR1 and CDR2 sequences are MNHNY and SVGAGI (reference sequence). What was sequenced was peripheral blood. The chain joins TRBV6-6 to TRBJ2-5; TRBD2 matches at 14 bases. The receptor comes from a human donor in a cohort sampled during active COVID-19. The CDR3 is CASSLQPGLAGEETQYF. Here the CDR3 DNA reads TGTGCCAGCAGTCTTCAACCGGGACTAGCGGGAGAAGAGACCCAGTACTTC.